One and the same sample provided the 17 T cell receptor beta chains below, sequenced in a study of blood T cells in healthy people across ages. Together with a sample-barcoded 5' primer, a J-beta primer mix was included in a second PCR lasting about 7 to 12 cycles. TCRdb re-analysed the 5' RACE reads in MiXCR, keeping a single row per CDR3 protein. The sample has about 570,000 distinct CDR3 sequences; 25% to 30% are singletons. Sequenced input: blood. Every receptor here comes from a woman between 70 and 85 years old in good health.

The chain joins TRBV13 to TRBJ1-2, with D maybe TRBD1 (6 bases). V was clipped by 4 bases and J by 7 bases, with 13 bases between them. This CDR3 is built from 13 residues. The germline CDR1 and CDR2 sequences are PRHDT and FYEKMQ (reference sequence). CDR3 bases: TGTGCCAGCAGCTCCAAAGACAGGTTTGGCTACACCTTC. As protein: CASSSKDRFGYTF.

V usage is TRBV5-1 and J usage is TRBJ2-1; 9 bases agree with TRBD1. The CDR3 extends over 15 amino acids. Germline CDR1 is SGHRS and CDR2 is YFSETQ. Trimming at V came to 2 bases and at J to 8 bases, leaving 8 bases not matched to a gene. The CDR3 loop reads CASSLQGAKFDEQFF. CDR3 sequence (DNA): TGCGCCAGCAGCTTACAGGGGGCGAAGTTCGATGAGCAGTTCTTC.

This chain connects TRBV9 to TRBJ2-2; TRBD2 matches 9 bases. Germline V lookup: CDR1 SGDLS, CDR2 YYNGEE. The CDR3 spans 17 residues. J lost 3 bases, V lost 2 bases, and 8 bases had no gene match. For the CDR3, the DNA is TGTGCCAGCAGCGTTTCCGGCCGACTAGCGGACACCGGGGAGCTGTTTTTT. Its protein is CASSVSGRLADTGELFF.

The rearrangement joins TRBV7-2 to TRBJ1-1; 9 bases line up with TRBD1. The CDR3 contains 18 residues. Germline V lookup: CDR1 SGHTA, CDR2 FQGNSA. The junction had 13 bases not matched to a gene; V was cut back by 5 bases and J by 0 bases. The CDR3 loop reads CASSRSISGQGLNTEAFF. In DNA form, the CDR3 reads TGTGCCAGCAGCCGTTCGATATCTGGACAGGGGCTGAACACTGAAGCTTTCTTT.

This sequence joins TRBV6-1 and TRBJ1-2; the match to TRBD1 covers 7 bases. After removal of 5 bases from V and 6 bases from J, the junction contained 9 bases not matched to a gene. This CDR3 has 14 residues. The germline CDR1 and CDR2 sequences are MNHNS and SASEGT. The CDR3 DNA reads as TGTGCCAGCAGTACAGGGGATCTGATCCATGGCTACACCTTC. It is translated as CASSTGDLIHGYTF.

There are a few counts of this clonotype. This chain connects TRBV5-1 to TRBJ1-4, with D possibly being TRBD1 (6 bases). Trimming shortened V by 0 bases and J by 3 bases, and 15 bases separated the two germline ends. This CDR3 has 17 residues. Germline V lookup: CDR1 SGHRS, CDR2 YFSETQ. CDR3 bases: TGCGCCAGCAGCTTGGCCCGTGGGGGGACATCTAATGAAAAACTGTTTTTT. It encodes CASSLARGGTSNEKLFF.

The J gene is TRBJ1-1, the V gene TRBV27; D not resolved. CDR1 MNHEY and CDR2 SMNVEV come from the germline V gene (reference sequence). V lost 10 bases and J 0 bases, leaving 12 bases between the germline ends. The CDR3 sequence is 13 residues long. CDR3 amino acids: CATADGLNTEAFF. The CDR3 region has the DNA TGTGCCACTGCGGACGGATTGAACACTGAAGCTTTCTTT.

This clonotype was seen only a few times. The chain carries TRBV6-2 or TRBV6-3 and TRBJ2-1; 7 bases match TRBD2. The germline V gene encodes CDR1 MNHEY and CDR2 SVGEGT. The trim removed 2 bases at V and 3 bases at J, leaving 7 bases unmatched. The CDR3 sequence is 16 residues long. CDR3 nucleotide sequence: TGTGCCAGCAGTTACAGCGGGGCCACCGTCTACAATGAGCAGTTCTTC. Residues: CASSYSGATVYNEQFF.

Of note for this clonotype: The junction and the germline gene differ at one end; a read error may be behind it. The V gene is TRBV11-2, the J gene TRBJ2-5; D perhaps matches TRBD2 (5 bases). CDR1 and CDR2 (germline): SGHAT, FQNNGV. CDR3 length: 11 amino acids. CDR3 residues: CAGSAQRAQYF. In DNA, the CDR3 is TGTGCCGGCAGCGCGCAGAGGGCCCAGTACTTC.

This rearrangement joins TRBV27 to TRBJ2-7; the match to TRBD1 covers 7 bases. The CDR3 is 14 amino acids. J lost 5 bases, V lost 6 bases, and 10 bases had no gene match. Germline CDR1 is MNHEY and CDR2 is SMNVEV (reference sequence). In DNA, the CDR3 is TGTGCCAGCAGGCCGACAGGGATCGTCCACGAGCAGTACTTC. This encodes CASRPTGIVHEQYF.

The table lists this clonotype with a few counts. One junction end disagrees with the germline gene, perhaps due to a read error. The gene calls are TRBV6-6 and TRBJ2-5; D is possibly TRBD1 or TRBD2 (5 bases each). This CDR3 is built from 12 residues. CDR1 is MNHNY and CDR2 is SVGAGI in the germline V gene (reference sequence). The CDR3 nucleotides read TGTGCTAGCAGCCTCCCTGGGGGGACCCAGTACTTC. Encoded protein: CASSLPGGTQYF.

This clonotype was observed a single time. The chain employs TRBV6-2 or TRBV6-3 and TRBJ2-5; D remains ambiguous. The CDR3 contains 14 residues. V was cut by 6 bases and J by 0 bases, with 11 bases left in between. Germline V gene data show CDR1 as MNHEY and CDR2 as SVGEGT. CDR3 DNA sequence: TGTGCCAGCAGAGCCGGACGGAACCAAGAGACCCAGTACTTC. Encoded protein: CASRAGRNQETQYF.

This chain joins TRBV20-1 and TRBJ1-2, with a tentative D call TRBD1 (6 bases). The germline gives CDR1 DFQATT, CDR2 SNEGSKA (reference sequence). The CDR3 extends over 13 amino acids. V lost 4 bases and J 1 base, leaving 10 bases between the germline ends. The CDR3 here is CSATGELNYGYTF. The CDR3 DNA follows: TGCAGTGCTACAGGGGAACTTAACTATGGCTACACCTTC.

A few counts support this clonotype. The chain combines TRBV4-2 with TRBJ2-1; 8 bases match TRBD2. CDR3 length: 17 amino acids. V shed 0 bases, J shed 0 bases, and the junction held 4 bases outside the gene matches. Germline V gene sequence: CDR1 LGHNA, CDR2 YNFKEQ. The CDR3 DNA sequence: TGTGCCAGCAGCCAAGATGGGCGGGGGGTCTCCTACAATGAGCAGTTCTTC. Its protein is CASSQDGRGVSYNEQFF.

This sequence joins TRBV19 and TRBJ1-1; the D gene is possibly TRBD1 (6 bases). In germline, CDR1 is LNHDA, CDR2 SQIVND (reference sequence). This CDR3 has 14 residues. Trimming cost V 7 bases and J 2 bases, with 14 bases left between them. Written as DNA, the CDR3 is TGTGCCAGTATCCATAAGGGACAAAACACTGAAGCTTTCTTT. Amino acid sequence: CASIHKGQNTEAFF. The full variable domain, with the rest looked up from reference TRBV19 and TRBJ1-1, is DGGITQSPKYLFRKEGQNVTLSCEQNLNHDAMYWYRQDPGQGLRLIYYSQIVNDFQKGDIAEGYSVSREKKESFPLTVTSAQKNPTAFYLCASIHKGQNTEAFFGQGTRLTVV.

The genes are TRBV4-2 and TRBJ1-2; D call uncertain. CDR1 LGHNA and CDR2 YNFKEQ come from the germline V gene. This CDR3 has 15 residues. Trimming took 1 base from V and 4 from J, leaving 13 bases between them. In nucleotides, the CDR3 is TGTGCCAGCAGCCAAGCAATCGTAGGAACCTATGGCTACACCTTC. This codes for CASSQAIVGTYGYTF.

In this sample, this clonotype turned up a few times. The chain is built from TRBV20-1 and TRBJ1-1; no firm D call. Per germline, CDR1 DFQATT and CDR2 SNEGSKA (reference sequence). The CDR3 contains 14 residues. The CDR3 loop reads CSADAREPTFEAFF. The CDR3 coding sequence is TGCAGCGCTGATGCGAGGGAGCCGACATTTGAAGCTTTCTTT.